The 5 T cell receptor beta chains below all came from one sample that was sequenced in a study of shared clonotypes between healthy human individuals. Only in-frame clones appear in the TCRdb table, and some are missing; sequencing was by immunoSEQ multiplex PCR. This table holds roughly 1,000,000 clones, about 80% found once. Material: memory CD4+ T cells from PBMCs. Indicated subset: CD45RA-negative fraction. These receptors were collected from a man between 18 and 29 years old in good health. Some clones in this sample may be carry-over from other donors' samples.

The chain links TRBV28 to TRBJ2-7, with 11 nucleotides matching TRBD2. The CDR3 spans 20 residues. The V gene end was trimmed by 11 bases and the J gene end by 4 bases; junction bases not matched to a gene: 28. CDR1 MDHEN and CDR2 SYDVKM come from the germline V gene. CDR3 region: CAHSSIRGTGLAGERYEQYF. CDR3 sequence (DNA): TGTGCCCATAGCAGTATCCGAGGGACAGGACTAGCGGGCGAAAGGTACGAGCAGTACTTC.

This chain links TRBV6-1 with TRBJ1-5; TRBD1 matches 9 bases. The germline V gene has CDR1 MNHNS and CDR2 SASEGT. V shed 6 bases, J shed 6 bases, and the junction held 9 bases outside the gene matches. There are 15 residues in the CDR3. The CDR3 protein is CASSLRQGEGQPQHF. DNA for the CDR3: TGTGCCAGCAGCCTAAGACAGGGGGAGGGTCAGCCCCAGCATTTT.

The V call is TRBV28, the J call TRBJ2-7; TRBD1 agrees at 7 bases. V trimming: 3 bases; J trimming: 2 bases; junction bases outside the gene matches: 7. CDR1 is MDHEN and CDR2 is SYDVKM in the germline V gene. The CDR3 loop spans 15 amino acids. The DNA of the CDR3 is TGTGCCAGCAGTTTGACAGGGTCCACCACCTACGAGCAGTACTTC. As protein: CASSLTGSTTYEQYF.

V gene TRBV5-4 combines with J gene TRBJ2-4; maybe TRBD2 (5 bases). The ends were cut back, 4 bases at V and 6 bases at J, with 11 bases in the middle. The CDR3 has 13 residues. Germline V gene sequence: CDR1 SGHNT, CDR2 YYREEE (reference sequence). The CDR3 DNA follows: TGTGCCAGCAGCCCGGCGGCGGGAAACATTCAGTACTTC. Translating it yields CASSPAAGNIQYF.

J is TRBJ2-2 and V is TRBV18; 7 bases fit TRBD2. Per the germline V gene, CDR1 is KGHSH and CDR2 is LQKENI. V trimming: 1 base; J trimming: 6 bases; junction bases outside the gene matches: 5. The CDR3 spans 15 residues. CDR3 residues: CASSPLGGSPGELFF. The CDR3 DNA reads as TGTGCCAGCTCACCACTTGGCGGGAGCCCCGGGGAGCTGTTTTTT.